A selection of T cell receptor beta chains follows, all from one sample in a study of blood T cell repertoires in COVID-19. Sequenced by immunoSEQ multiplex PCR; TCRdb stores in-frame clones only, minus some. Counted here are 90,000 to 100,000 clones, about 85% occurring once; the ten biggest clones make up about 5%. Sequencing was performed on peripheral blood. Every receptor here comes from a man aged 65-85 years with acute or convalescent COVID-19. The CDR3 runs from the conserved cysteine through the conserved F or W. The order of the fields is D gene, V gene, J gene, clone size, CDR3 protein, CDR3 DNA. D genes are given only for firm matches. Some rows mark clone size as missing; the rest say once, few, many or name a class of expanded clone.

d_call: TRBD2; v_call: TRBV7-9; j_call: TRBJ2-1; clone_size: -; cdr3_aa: CASSKTSGVVGGEQFF; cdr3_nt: TGTGCCAGCAGCAAGACTAGCGGGGTGGTTGGTGGTGAGCAGTTCTTC
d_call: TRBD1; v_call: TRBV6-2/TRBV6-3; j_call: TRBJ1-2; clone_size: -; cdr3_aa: CASSHPGGLNYGYTF; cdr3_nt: TGTGCCAGCAGTCACCCAGGGGGGCTTAACTATGGCTACACCTTC
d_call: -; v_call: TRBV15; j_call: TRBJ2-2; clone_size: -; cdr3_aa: CATSRHSGANTGELFF; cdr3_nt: TGTGCCACCAGCAGACATTCCGGAGCGAACACCGGGGAGCTGTTTTTT
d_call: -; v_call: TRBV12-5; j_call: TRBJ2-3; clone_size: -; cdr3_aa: CASGLVGGVDTQYF; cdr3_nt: TGTGCTAGTGGTTTGGTAGGCGGGGTTGATACGCAGTATTTT
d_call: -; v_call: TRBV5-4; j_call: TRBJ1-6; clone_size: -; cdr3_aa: CASSLVGGGPSPLHF; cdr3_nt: TGTGCCAGCAGCTTGGTTGGTGGGGGCCCTTCACCCCTCCACTTT
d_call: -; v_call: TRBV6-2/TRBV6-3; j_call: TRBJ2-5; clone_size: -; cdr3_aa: CASSSVAGQDGNFQETQYF; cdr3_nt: TGTGCCAGCAGTTCGGTGGCGGGCCAAGACGGAAACTTTCAAGAGACCCAGTACTTC
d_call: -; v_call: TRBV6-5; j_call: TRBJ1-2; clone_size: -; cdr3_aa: CASSRDGENYGYTF; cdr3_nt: TGTGCCAGCAGTCGCGACGGGGAAAACTATGGCTACACCTTC
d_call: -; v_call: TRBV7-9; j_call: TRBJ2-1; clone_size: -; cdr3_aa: CASSLESSSYNEQFF; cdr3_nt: TGTGCCAGCAGCTTAGAGAGTAGCTCCTACAATGAGCAGTTCTTC
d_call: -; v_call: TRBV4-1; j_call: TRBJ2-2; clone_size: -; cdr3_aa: CASSQDQAVNTGELFF; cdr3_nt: TGCGCCAGCAGCCAAGATCAAGCGGTGAACACCGGGGAGCTGTTTTTT
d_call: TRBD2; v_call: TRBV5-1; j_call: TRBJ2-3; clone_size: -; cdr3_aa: CASSPGLAGSSTDTQYF; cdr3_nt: TGCGCCAGCAGCCCGGGACTAGCGGGCTCTAGCACAGATACGCAGTATTTT
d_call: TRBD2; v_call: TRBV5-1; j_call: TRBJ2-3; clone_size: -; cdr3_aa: CASSSGLASTDTQYF; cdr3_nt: TGCGCCAGCAGCTCGGGACTAGCTAGCACAGATACGCAGTATTTT
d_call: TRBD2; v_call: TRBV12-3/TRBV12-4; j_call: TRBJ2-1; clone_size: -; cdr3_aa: CASSLAGTRAQFF; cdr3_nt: TGTGCCAGCAGCTTAGCGGGGACTAGGGCGCAGTTCTTC
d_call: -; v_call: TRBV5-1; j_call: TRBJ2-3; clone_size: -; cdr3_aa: CASHMGQGLTDTQYF; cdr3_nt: TGCGCCAGCCACATGGGGCAGGGGCTGACAGATACGCAGTATTTT
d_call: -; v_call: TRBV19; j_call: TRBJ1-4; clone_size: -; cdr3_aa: CASTTATNEKLFF; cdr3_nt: TGTGCCAGCACGACAGCCACTAATGAAAAACTGTTTTTT
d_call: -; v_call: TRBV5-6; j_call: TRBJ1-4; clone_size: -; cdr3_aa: CASLKTGSTNEKLFF; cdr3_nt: TGTGCCAGCTTGAAAACAGGGTCAACTAATGAAAAACTGTTTTTT
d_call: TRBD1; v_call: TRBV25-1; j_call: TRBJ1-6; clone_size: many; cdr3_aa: CASSEVPTGGYSPLHF; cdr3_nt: TGTGCCAGCAGTGAAGTGCCAACAGGGGGCTATTCACCCCTCCACTTT
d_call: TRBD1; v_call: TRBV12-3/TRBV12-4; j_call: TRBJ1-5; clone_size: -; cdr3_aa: CASSLNRGQPQHF; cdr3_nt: TGTGCCAGCAGTTTAAACAGGGGCCAGCCCCAGCATTTT
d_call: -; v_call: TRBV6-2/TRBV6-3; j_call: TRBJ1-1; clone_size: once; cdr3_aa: CASSYSRGASSANTEAFF; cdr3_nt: TGTGCCAGCAGTTACTCACGGGGGGCGAGCTCCGCAAACACTGAAGCTTTCTTT
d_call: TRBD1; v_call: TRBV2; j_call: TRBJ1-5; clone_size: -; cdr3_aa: CASSDLGQSNQPQHF; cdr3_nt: TGTGCCAGCAGTGATTTGGGACAGAGCAATCAGCCCCAGCATTTT
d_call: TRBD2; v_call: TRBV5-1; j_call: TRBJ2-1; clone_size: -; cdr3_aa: CASSLHGAGGVNEQFF; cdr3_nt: TGCGCCAGCAGCTTACATGGCGCGGGAGGTGTCAATGAGCAGTTCTTC
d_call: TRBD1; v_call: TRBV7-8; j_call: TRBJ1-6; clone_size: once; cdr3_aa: CASSPNRPGTVNSPLHF; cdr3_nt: TGTGCCAGCAGCCCCAACCGCCCCGGGACAGTTAATTCACCCCTCCACTTT
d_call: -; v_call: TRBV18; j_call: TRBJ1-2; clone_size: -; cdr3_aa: CASSPNKRGTDYNYGYTF; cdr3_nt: TGTGCCAGCTCGCCCAACAAAAGGGGCACAGATTATAACTATGGCTACACCTTC
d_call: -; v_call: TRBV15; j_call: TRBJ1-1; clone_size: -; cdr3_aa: CATVGGGNTEAFF; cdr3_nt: TGTGCCACCGTCGGGGGGGGGAACACTGAAGCTTTCTTT
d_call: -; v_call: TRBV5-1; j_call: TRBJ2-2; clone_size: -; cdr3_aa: CASGSGGDTGELFF; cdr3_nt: TGCGCCAGCGGATCGGGGGGCGACACCGGGGAGCTGTTTTTT
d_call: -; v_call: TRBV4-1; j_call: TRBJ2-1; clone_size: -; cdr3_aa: CASSQDLATLYNEQFF; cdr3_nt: TGCGCCAGCAGCCAAGACTTGGCGACTCTGTACAATGAGCAGTTCTTC
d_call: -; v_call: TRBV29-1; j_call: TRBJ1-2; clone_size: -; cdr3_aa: CSVLVGDGYTF; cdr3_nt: TGCAGCGTACTTGTTGGAGATGGCTACACCTTC
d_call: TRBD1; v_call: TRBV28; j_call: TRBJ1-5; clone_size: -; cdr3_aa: CASSQPDRVQPQHF; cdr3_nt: TGTGCCAGCAGCCAACCTGACAGGGTTCAGCCCCAGCATTTT
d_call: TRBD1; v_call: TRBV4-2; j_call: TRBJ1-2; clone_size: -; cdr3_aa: CASSQPQTGPYGYTF; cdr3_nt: TGTGCCAGCAGCCAACCGCAGACAGGGCCCTATGGCTACACCTTC
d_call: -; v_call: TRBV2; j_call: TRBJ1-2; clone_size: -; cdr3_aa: CASMAEWGGYGYTF; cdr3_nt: TGTGCCAGCATGGCTGAGTGGGGAGGCTATGGCTACACCTTC
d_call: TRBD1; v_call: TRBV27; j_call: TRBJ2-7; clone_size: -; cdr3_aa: CASRIGGTGSYEQYF; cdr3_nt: TGTGCCAGCAGGATAGGGGGCACTGGGAGCTACGAGCAGTACTTC
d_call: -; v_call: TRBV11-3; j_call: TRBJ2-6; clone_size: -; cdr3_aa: CASSLGVTGANVLTF; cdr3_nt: TGTGCCAGCAGCTTAGGGGTGACAGGGGCCAACGTCCTGACTTTC
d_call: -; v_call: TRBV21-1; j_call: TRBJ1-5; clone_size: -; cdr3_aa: CASSKDQVRRGGGGQPQHF; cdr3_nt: TGTGCCAGCAGCAAAGATCAAGTAAGGAGAGGGGGTGGGGGTCAGCCCCAGCATTTT
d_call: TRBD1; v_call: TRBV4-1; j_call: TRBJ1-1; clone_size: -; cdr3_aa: CASSPGQGARTEAFF; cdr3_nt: TGCGCCAGCAGCCCCGGACAGGGGGCGAGGACTGAAGCTTTCTTT
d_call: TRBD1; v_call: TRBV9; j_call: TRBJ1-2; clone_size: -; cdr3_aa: CASSVTRSGTGKVYGYTF; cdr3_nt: TGTGCCAGCAGCGTAACCCGGAGTGGGACAGGGAAGGTTTATGGCTACACCTTC
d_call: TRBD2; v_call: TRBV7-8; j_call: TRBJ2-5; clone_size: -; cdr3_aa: CASISGGRGTQYF; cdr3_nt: TGTGCCAGCATTAGCGGGGGCCGGGGGACCCAGTACTTC
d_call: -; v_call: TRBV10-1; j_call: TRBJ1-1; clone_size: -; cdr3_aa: CASSDPDTEAFF; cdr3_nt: TGCGCCAGCAGTGACCCGGACACTGAAGCTTTCTTT
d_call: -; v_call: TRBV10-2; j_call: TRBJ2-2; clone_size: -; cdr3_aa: CASSVSRVGELFF; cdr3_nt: TGCGCCAGCAGTGTGAGCAGGGTCGGGGAGCTGTTTTTT
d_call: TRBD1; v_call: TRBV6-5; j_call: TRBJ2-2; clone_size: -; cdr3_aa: CASRQTGDTGELFF; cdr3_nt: TGTGCCAGCAGACAGACAGGGGATACCGGGGAGCTGTTTTTT
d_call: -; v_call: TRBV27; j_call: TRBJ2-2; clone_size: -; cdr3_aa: CASSLRVSAGELFF; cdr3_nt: TGTGCCAGCAGTTTAAGAGTATCGGCCGGGGAGCTGTTTTTT
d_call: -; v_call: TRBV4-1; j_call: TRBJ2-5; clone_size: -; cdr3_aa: CASSQDREETQYF; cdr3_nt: TGCGCCAGCAGCCAAGATCGGGAAGAGACCCAGTACTTC
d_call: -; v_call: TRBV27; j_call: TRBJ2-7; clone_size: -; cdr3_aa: CASSMRGQRSYEQYF; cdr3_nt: TGTGCCAGCAGTATGCGGGGACAGCGATCCTACGAGCAGTACTTC
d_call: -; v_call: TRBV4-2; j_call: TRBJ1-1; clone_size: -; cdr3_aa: CASSQDSTGFAEAFF; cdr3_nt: TGTGCCAGCAGCCAAGATAGTACGGGGTTTGCGGAAGCTTTCTTT
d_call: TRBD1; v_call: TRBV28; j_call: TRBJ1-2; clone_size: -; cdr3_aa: CASSLSGTGAGYGYTF; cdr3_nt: TGTGCCAGCAGTTTGTCCGGGACAGGGGCAGGCTATGGCTACACCTTC
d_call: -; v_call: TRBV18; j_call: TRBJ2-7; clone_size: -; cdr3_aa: CASSPSSYEQYF; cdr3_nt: TGTGCCAGCTCCCCTTCCTCCTACGAGCAGTACTTC
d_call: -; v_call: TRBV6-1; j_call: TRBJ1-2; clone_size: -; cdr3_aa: CASSEQGPGLGYTF; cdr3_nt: TGTGCCAGCAGTGAGCAGGGGCCAGGACTTGGCTACACCTTC
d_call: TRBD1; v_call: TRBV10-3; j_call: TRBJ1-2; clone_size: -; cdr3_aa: CAISDPGQGENGYTF; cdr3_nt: TGTGCCATCAGTGACCCGGGACAGGGGGAAAATGGCTACACCTTC
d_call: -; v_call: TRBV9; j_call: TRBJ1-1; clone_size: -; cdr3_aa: CASSATNPGLNTEAFF; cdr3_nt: TGTGCCAGCAGCGCCACAAACCCAGGGTTGAACACTGAAGCTTTCTTT